This entry lists 19 T cell receptor beta chains sequenced from one sample in a study of blood T cell repertoires in COVID-19. This table comes from immunoSEQ multiplex PCR, and its TCRdb copy is limited to in-frame clones, with some not included. Of approximately 290,000 clones in the sample, approximately 90% were seen once. Source material: peripheral blood. The receptors come from a woman in her twenties or thirties with COVID-19, enrolled during active disease.

The chain combines TRBV5-6 with TRBJ1-1, with no clear D. This CDR3 has 13 amino acids. Germline values: CDR1 SGHDT, CDR2 YYEEEE. V dropped 0 bases and J dropped 4 bases, with 7 bases sitting between them. CDR3 amino acids: CASSLAGVTEAFF. The CDR3 region has the DNA TGTGCCAGCAGCTTGGCAGGTGTCACTGAAGCTTTCTTT.

V and J are TRBV7-9 and TRBJ2-5; a possible D gene is TRBD1 (5 bases). V lost 4 bases and J lost 5, with 14 bases in between. From germline, CDR1 is SEHNR and CDR2 FQNEAQ (reference sequence). The CDR3 covers 14 residues. CDR3 residues: CASSSVGAGETQYF. In DNA form, the CDR3 reads TGTGCCAGCAGCTCAGTAGGGGCCGGGGAGACCCAGTACTTC.

The gene calls are TRBV19 and TRBJ2-4; D might be TRBD2 (6 bases). This CDR3 is built from 15 residues. The germline V and J ends were trimmed by 4 bases and 5 bases, with 15 bases remaining between them. Germline CDR1 and CDR2: LNHDA and SQIVND (reference sequence). Here the CDR3 DNA reads TGTGCCAGTAGTAGAGGGCGGGGAGAGGAAAACATTCAGTACTTC. Translating it yields CASSRGRGEENIQYF.

The rearrangement joins TRBV9 to TRBJ1-2, with D maybe TRBD1 (6 bases). Trimming removed 4 bases at V and 8 bases at J, with 21 bases between. Per germline, CDR1 SGDLS and CDR2 YYNGEE. The CDR3 is 15 residues long. CDR3 loop: CASSPGPGHDEGYTF. CDR3 DNA: TGTGCCAGCAGCCCAGGACCGGGACATGATGAAGGCTACACCTTC.

J is TRBJ2-3 and V is TRBV5-4; 7 nucleotides match TRBD2. CDR1 is SGHNT and CDR2 is YYREEE in the germline V gene (reference sequence). The V gene end was trimmed by 4 bases and the J gene end by 4 bases; junction bases not matched to a gene: 9. The CDR3 sequence is 15 residues long. In nucleotides, the CDR3 is TGTGCCAGCAGCCTAGGACTAGTTGAGGCAGATACGCAGTATTTT. The encoded protein is CASSLGLVEADTQYF.

The chain combines TRBV7-7 with TRBJ2-7, with unresolved D. The CDR3 is made up of 15 amino acids. V was cut by 1 base and J by 7 bases, with 17 bases left in between. Germline CDR1 is SSHAT and CDR2 is FNYEAQ (reference sequence). This CDR3 is CASSLVAAGVEEQYF. For the CDR3, the DNA is TGTGCCAGCAGCTTAGTGGCCGCCGGAGTCGAGGAGCAGTACTTC.

CDR3 residues: CASSLAGQGITDTQYF. CDR3 nucleotide sequence: TGTGCCAGCAGCTTAGCCGGACAGGGAATCACAGATACGCAGTATTTT. The chain has TRBV11-2 and TRBJ2-3; TRBD1 agrees at 8 bases. The junction had 5 bases not matched to a gene; V was cut back by 1 base and J by 2 bases. The CDR3 covers 16 residues. Germline loops: CDR1 SGHAT, CDR2 FQNNGV.

The chain is built from TRBV3-1 (or the pseudogene TRBV3-2) and TRBJ2-3, with no clear D. V gave up 4 bases and J gave up 5 bases, with 4 bases separating them. The germline gives CDR1 LGHDT, CDR2 YNNKEL (reference sequence). CDR3 length: 11 residues. The CDR3 here is CASSPGDTQYF. The CDR3 DNA reads TGTGCCAGCAGCCCGGGAGATACGCAGTATTTT.

The chain uses TRBV2 and TRBJ2-6; 9 nucleotides agree with TRBD1. The CDR3 is made up of 17 amino acids. The germline gives CDR1 SNHLY, CDR2 FYNNEI. The V and J ends lost 8 bases and 1 base, in that order; junction bases with no gene match: 9. The CDR3 region is CASYSGTGRSGANVLTF. Written as DNA, the CDR3 is TGTGCCAGCTACTCCGGGACAGGGAGGTCTGGGGCCAACGTCCTGACTTTC.

This chain connects TRBV20-1 to TRBJ1-1, with D possibly being TRBD1 (6 bases). The CDR3 runs to 11 residues. V was cut by 7 bases and J by 5 bases, with 11 bases left in between. Germline V gene sequence: CDR1 DFQATT, CDR2 SNEGSKA (reference sequence). CDR3 sequence (DNA): TGCAGTGTAGAAGGGGGAACTGAAGCTTTCTTT. It encodes CSVEGGTEAFF.

The V call is TRBV5-1, the J call TRBJ1-6; TRBD1 matches at 7 bases. CDR1 is SGHRS, CDR2 YFSETQ, per germline. The CDR3 has 13 residues. V dropped 7 bases and J dropped 5; count of bases not matched to a gene: 3. The CDR3 is CASRGQDNSPLHF. The CDR3 DNA reads as TGCGCCAGCCGCGGACAGGATAATTCACCCCTCCACTTT.

The chain uses TRBV9 and TRBJ2-5; D is ambiguous. The CDR3 consists of 17 residues. The V gene's germline CDR1 is SGDLS and CDR2 YYNGEE. V was trimmed by 3 bases and J by 0 bases, leaving 18 bases between them. CDR3 in DNA: TGTGCCAGCAGCGCTGGGTGGCGGAGCCCCTACCAAGAGACCCAGTACTTC. It encodes CASSAGWRSPYQETQYF.

V gene TRBV4-1 combines with J gene TRBJ1-4, with D uncertain. The CDR3 consists of 15 residues. The ends were cut back, 1 base at V and 5 bases at J, with 11 bases in the middle. Germline V CDR1 and CDR2: MGHRA, YSYEKL. CDR3 in DNA: TGCGCCAGCAGCCAAGTGGGCCTCACCAATGAAAAACTGTTTTTT. Protein: CASSQVGLTNEKLFF.

This clone was picked up a small number of times. The CDR3 nucleotides read TGTGCCTGGAGCTCCCCTTCACTCGGGATGCGATATGGCTACACCTTC. This sequence encodes CAWSSPSLGMRYGYTF. The rearrangement uses TRBV30 and TRBJ1-2; no clear D gene. V was trimmed by 3 bases and J by 5 bases, leaving 22 bases between them. The CDR3 covers 16 residues. The germline V gene has CDR1 GTSNPN and CDR2 SVGIG (reference sequence).

This chain links TRBV9 with TRBJ2-7; D call uncertain. The CDR3 length is 13 residues. V dropped 5 bases and J dropped 3 bases, with 12 bases sitting between them. Germline CDR1 SGDLS, CDR2 YYNGEE. This chain's CDR3 is CASSSPPSYEQYF. For the CDR3, the DNA is TGTGCCAGCAGTTCCCCCCCCAGCTACGAGCAGTACTTC.

The J gene is TRBJ2-2, the V gene TRBV24-1, with TRBD1 matching 10 bases. The CDR3 is 17 amino acids. V lost 1 base, J lost 1 base, and 2 bases stayed unmatched. The germline V gene has CDR1 KGHDR and CDR2 SFDVKD. The CDR3 sequence is CATSDFRDRGNTGELFF. The DNA of the CDR3 is TGTGCCACCAGTGATTTCCGGGACAGGGGGAACACCGGGGAGCTGTTTTTT.

The rearrangement links TRBV27 to TRBJ2-3; TRBD2 aligns across 7 bases. The CDR3 has 13 amino acids. V lost 8 bases and J lost 6; bases outside the gene matches: 8. Germline V CDR1 and CDR2: MNHEY, SMNVEV (reference sequence). The DNA of the CDR3 is TGTGCCAGCCGTCAACTCGGGGGGGATACGCAGTATTTT. This gives the protein CASRQLGGDTQYF.

The chain employs TRBV18 and TRBJ1-4; 8 positions match TRBD1. V dropped 3 bases and J dropped 7; count of bases not matched to a gene: 7. CDR1 is KGHSH, CDR2 LQKENI, per germline. The CDR3 extends over 15 amino acids. Here the CDR3 reads CASSPTGGGGEKLFF. The DNA of the CDR3 is TGTGCCAGCTCACCCACAGGGGGTGGTGGTGAAAAACTGTTTTTT. The variable domain in full, completed from reference TRBV18 and TRBJ1-4, reads NAGVMQNPRHLVRRRGQEARLRCSPMKGHSHVYWYRQLPEEGLKFMVYLQKENIIDESGMPKERFSAEFPKEGPSILRIQQVVRGDSAAYFCASSPTGGGGEKLFFGSGTQLSVL.

This chain links TRBV9 with TRBJ1-1; 8 bases line up with TRBD1. CDR3 length equals 14 residues. Looked up from germline, CDR1 is SGDLS and CDR2 is YYNGEE. The trim removed 4 bases at V and 6 bases at J, leaving 8 bases unmatched. In DNA form, the CDR3 reads TGTGCCAGCAGCATAGGACAGGGTAGTGCTGAAGCTTTCTTT. Encoded protein: CASSIGQGSAEAFF.